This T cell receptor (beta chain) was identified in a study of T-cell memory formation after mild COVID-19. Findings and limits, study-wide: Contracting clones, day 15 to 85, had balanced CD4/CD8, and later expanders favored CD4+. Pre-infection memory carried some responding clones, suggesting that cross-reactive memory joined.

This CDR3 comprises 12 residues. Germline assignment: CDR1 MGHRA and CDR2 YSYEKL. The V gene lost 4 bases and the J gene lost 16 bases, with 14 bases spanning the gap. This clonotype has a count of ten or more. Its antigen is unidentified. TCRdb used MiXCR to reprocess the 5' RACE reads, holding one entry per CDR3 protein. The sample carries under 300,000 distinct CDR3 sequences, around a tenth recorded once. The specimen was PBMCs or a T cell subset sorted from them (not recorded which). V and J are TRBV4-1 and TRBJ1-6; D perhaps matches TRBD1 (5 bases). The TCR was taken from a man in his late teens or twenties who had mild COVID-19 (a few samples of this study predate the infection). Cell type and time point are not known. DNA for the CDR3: TGCGCCAGCAGCCTCGACGGGGACCAGCTCCACTTT. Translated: CASSLDGDQLHF.